This T cell receptor beta chain originates from a study of T-cell reconstitution after alpha-beta-depleted transplantation in children. This CDR3 region has 16 residues. Per the germline V gene, CDR1 is MNHEY and CDR2 is SVGEGT. The junction had 11 bases not matched to a gene; V was cut back by 5 bases and J by 5 bases. As it was prepared, the TCRbeta library received unique molecular identifiers. MiXCR, run by TCRdb on the PCR reads, gives a single entry per CDR3 protein. The sample lists roughly 500,000 distinct CDR3 sequences, about 30% occurring once. The sequence was collected from a human donor who donated a stem cell graft to a child with aplastic anemia. This material consisted of PBMCs from the stem cell graft donor, taken from the stem cell graft. J is TRBJ2-3 and V is TRBV6-2 or TRBV6-3; 9 positions agree with TRBD2. The CDR3, as DNA: TGTGCCAGCAGTACCTGGCGGGAGGGCCAGGGAGATACGCAGTATTTT. It codes for CASSTWREGQGDTQYF.